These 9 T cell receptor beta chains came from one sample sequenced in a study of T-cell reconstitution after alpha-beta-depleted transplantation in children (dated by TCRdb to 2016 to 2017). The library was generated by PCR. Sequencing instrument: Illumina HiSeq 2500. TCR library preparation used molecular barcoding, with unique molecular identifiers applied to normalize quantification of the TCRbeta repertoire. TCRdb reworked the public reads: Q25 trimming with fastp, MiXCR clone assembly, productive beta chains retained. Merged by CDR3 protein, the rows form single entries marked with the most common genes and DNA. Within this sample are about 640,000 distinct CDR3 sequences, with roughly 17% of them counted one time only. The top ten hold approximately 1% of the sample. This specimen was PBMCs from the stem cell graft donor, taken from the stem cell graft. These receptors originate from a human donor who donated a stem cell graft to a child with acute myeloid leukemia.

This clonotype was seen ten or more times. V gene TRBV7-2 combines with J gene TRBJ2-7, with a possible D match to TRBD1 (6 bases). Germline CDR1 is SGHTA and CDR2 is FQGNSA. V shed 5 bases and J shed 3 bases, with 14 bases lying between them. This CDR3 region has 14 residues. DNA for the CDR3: TGTGCCAGCAGCGAAGGACAGCCCTTCTACGAGCAGTACTTC. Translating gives CASSEGQPFYEQYF.

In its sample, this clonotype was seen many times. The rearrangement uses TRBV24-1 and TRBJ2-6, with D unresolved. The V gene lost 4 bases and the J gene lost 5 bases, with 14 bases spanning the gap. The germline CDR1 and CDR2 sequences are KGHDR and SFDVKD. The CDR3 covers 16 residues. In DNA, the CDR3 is TGTGCCACCAGTGACAGCAAAGCCGTCTGGGCCAACGTCCTGACTTTC. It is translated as CATSDSKAVWANVLTF.

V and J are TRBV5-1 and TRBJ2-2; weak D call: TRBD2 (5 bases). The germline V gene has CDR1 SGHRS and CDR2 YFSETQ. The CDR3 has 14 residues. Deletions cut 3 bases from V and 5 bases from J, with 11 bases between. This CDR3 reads CASSSRAGTGELFF. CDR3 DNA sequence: TGCGCCAGCAGCTCGAGGGCAGGAACCGGGGAGCTGTTTTTT.

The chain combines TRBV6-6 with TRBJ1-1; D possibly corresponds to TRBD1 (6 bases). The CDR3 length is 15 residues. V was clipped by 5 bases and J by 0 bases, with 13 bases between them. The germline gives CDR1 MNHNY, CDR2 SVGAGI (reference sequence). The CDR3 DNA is TGTGCCAGCAGTCCACAGGGAGCCTTGAACACTGAAGCTTTCTTT. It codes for CASSPQGALNTEAFF.

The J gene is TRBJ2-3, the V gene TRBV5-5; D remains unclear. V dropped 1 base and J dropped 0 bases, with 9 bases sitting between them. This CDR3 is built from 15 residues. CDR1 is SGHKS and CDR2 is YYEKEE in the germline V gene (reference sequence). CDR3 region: CASSLWPESTDTQYF. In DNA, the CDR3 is TGTGCCAGCAGCTTGTGGCCGGAAAGCACAGATACGCAGTATTTT. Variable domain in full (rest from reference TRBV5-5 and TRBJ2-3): DAGVTQSPTHLIKTRGQQVTLRCSPISGHKSVSWYQQVLGQGPQFIFQYYEKEERGRGNFPDRFSARQFPNYSSELNVNALLLGDSALYLCASSLWPESTDTQYFGPGTRLTVL.

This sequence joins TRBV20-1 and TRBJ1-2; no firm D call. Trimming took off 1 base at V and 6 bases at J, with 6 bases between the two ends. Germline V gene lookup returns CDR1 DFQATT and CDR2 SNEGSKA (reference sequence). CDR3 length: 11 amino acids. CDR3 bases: TGCAGTGCTAGAGGCAGCAATGGCTACACCTTC. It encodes CSARGSNGYTF.

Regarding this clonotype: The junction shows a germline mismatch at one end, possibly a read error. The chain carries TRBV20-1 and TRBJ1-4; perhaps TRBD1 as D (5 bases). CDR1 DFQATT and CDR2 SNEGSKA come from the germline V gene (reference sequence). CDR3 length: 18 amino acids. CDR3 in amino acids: CCASHGGAEALSNEKLFF. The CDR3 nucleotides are TGCTGTGCTAGTCATGGCGGGGCGGAGGCTCTCTCTAATGAAAAACTGTTTTTT.

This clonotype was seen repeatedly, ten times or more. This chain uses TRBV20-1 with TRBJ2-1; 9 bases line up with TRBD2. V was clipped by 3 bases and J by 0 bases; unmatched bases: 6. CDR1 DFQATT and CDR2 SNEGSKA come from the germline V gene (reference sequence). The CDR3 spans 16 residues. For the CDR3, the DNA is TGCAGTGCTAGTTCCGCGGGGGGGCCCTCCTACAATGAGCAGTTCTTC. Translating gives CSASSAGGPSYNEQFF.

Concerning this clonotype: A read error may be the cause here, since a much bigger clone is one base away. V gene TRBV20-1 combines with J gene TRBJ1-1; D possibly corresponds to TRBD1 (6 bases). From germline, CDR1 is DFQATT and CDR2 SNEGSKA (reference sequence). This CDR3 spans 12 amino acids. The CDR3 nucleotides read TGCTGTGCCATCTCAAGGGGGACTGAAGCTTTCTTT. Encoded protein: CCAISRGTEAFF.